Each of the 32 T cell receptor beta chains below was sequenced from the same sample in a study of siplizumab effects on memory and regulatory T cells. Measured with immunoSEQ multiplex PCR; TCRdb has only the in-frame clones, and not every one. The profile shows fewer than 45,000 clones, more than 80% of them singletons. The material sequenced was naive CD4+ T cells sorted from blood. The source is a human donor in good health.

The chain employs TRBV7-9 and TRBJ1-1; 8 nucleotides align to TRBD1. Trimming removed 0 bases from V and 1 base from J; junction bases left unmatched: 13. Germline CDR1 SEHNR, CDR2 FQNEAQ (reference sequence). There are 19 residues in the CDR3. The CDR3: CASSLALIRDRTANTEAFF. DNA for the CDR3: TGTGCCAGCAGCTTAGCACTAATCCGGGACAGGACCGCGAACACTGAAGCTTTCTTT.

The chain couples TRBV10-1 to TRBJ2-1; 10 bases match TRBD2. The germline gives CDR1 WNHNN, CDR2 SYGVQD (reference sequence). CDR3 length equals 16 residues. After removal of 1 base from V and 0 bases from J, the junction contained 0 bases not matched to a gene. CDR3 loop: CASSELAGGSYNEQFF. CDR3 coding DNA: TGCGCCAGCAGTGAGTTAGCGGGAGGCTCCTACAATGAGCAGTTCTTC.

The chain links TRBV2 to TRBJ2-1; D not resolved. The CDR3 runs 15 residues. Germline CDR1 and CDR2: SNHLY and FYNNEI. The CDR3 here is CVSGSGGSSYNEQFF. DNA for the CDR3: TGTGTCTCGGGCTCTGGCGGAAGCTCCTACAATGAGCAGTTCTTC.

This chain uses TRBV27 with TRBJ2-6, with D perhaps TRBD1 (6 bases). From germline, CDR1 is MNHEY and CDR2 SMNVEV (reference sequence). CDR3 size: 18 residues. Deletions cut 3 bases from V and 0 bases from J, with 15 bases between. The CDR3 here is CASSFFRARGSGANVLTF. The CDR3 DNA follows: TGTGCCAGCAGTTTTTTCCGGGCCAGGGGCTCTGGGGCCAACGTCCTGACTTTC.

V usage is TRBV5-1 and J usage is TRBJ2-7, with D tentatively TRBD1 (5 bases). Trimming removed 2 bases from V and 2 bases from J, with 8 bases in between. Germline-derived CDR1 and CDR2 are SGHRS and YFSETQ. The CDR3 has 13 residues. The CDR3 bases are TGCGCCAGCAGCTTAAGGGGCACCTACGAGCAGTACTTC. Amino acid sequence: CASSLRGTYEQYF.

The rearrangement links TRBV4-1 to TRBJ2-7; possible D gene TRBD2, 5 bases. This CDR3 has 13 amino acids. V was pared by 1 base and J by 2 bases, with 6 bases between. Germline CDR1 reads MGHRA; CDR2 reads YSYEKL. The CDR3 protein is CASSQVGAYEQYF. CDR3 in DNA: TGCGCCAGCAGCCAAGTGGGAGCCTACGAGCAGTACTTC.

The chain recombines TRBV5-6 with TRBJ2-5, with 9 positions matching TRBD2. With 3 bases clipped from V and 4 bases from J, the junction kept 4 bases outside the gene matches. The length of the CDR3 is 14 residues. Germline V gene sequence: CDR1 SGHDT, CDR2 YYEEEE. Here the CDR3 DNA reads TGTGCCAGCAGCTGGACTAGCGTCACAGAGACCCAGTACTTC. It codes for CASSWTSVTETQYF.

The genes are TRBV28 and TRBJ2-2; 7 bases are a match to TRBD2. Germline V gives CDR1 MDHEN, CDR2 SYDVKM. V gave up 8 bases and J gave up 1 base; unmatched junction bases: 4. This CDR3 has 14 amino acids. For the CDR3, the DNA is TGTGCCAGCGGGGGAGGGTTGAACACCGGGGAGCTGTTTTTT. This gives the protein CASGGGLNTGELFF.

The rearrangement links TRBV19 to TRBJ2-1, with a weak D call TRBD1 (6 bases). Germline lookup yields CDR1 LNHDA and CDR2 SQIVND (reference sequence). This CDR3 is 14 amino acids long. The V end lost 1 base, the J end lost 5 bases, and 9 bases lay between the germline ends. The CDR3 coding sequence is TGTGCCAGTAGTATAGGGGACACGCACAATGAGCAGTTCTTC. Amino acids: CASSIGDTHNEQFF.

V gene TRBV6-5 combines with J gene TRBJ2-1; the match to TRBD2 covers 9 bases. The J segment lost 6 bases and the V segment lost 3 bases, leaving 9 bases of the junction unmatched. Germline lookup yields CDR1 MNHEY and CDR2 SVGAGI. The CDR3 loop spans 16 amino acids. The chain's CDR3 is CASSYSSTSGFNEQFF. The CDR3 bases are TGTGCCAGCAGTTATTCTTCGACTAGCGGTTTCAATGAGCAGTTCTTC.

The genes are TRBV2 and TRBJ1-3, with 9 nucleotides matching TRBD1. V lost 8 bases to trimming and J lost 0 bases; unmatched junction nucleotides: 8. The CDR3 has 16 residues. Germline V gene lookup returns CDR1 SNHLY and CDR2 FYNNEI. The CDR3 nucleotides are TGTGCCAGCTCCGGGACAGGGCTCTCCTCTGGAAACACCATATATTTT. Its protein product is CASSGTGLSSGNTIYF.

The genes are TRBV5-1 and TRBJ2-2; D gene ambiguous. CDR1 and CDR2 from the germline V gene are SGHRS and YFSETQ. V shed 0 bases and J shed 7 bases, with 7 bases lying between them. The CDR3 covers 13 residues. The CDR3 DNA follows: TGCGCCAGCAGCTTGGGGAGAATCGGGGAGCTGTTTTTT. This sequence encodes CASSLGRIGELFF. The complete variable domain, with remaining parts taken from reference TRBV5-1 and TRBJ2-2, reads KAGVTQTPRYLIKTRGQQVTLSCSPISGHRSVSWYQQTPGQGLQFLFEYFSETQRNKGNFPGRFSGRQFSNSRSEMNVSTLELGDSALYLCASSLGRIGELFFGEGSRLTVL.

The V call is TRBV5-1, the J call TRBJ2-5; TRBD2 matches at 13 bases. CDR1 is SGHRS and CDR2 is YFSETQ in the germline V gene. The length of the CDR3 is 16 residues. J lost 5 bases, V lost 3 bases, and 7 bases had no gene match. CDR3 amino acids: CASSSVLAGGRETQYF. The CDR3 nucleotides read TGCGCCAGCAGCTCCGTACTAGCGGGGGGGCGGGAGACCCAGTACTTC.

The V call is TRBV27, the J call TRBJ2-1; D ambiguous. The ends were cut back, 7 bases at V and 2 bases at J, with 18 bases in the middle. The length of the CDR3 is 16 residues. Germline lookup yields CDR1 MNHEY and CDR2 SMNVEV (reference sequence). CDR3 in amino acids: CASTRDYGKAYNEQFF. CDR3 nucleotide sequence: TGTGCCAGCACCCGCGATTACGGCAAGGCCTACAATGAGCAGTTCTTC.

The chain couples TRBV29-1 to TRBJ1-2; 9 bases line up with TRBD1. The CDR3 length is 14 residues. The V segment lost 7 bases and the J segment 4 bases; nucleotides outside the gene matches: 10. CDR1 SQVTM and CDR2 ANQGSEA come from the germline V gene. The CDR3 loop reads CSASGTGHSYGYTF. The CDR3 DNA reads TGCAGCGCCTCCGGGACAGGGCACTCCTATGGCTACACCTTC.

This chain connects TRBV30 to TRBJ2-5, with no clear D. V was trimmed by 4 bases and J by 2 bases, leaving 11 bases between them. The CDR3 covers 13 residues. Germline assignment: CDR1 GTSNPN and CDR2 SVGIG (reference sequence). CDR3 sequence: CAWKRKSQETQYF. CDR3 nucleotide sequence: TGTGCCTGGAAGAGGAAGTCACAAGAGACCCAGTACTTC.

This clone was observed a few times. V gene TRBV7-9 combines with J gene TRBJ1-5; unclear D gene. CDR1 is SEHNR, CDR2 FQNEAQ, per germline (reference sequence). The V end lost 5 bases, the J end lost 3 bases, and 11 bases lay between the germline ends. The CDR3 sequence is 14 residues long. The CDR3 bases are TGTGCCAGCAGCCAAGGGCAGATCAATCAGCCCCAGCATTTT. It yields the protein CASSQGQINQPQHF.

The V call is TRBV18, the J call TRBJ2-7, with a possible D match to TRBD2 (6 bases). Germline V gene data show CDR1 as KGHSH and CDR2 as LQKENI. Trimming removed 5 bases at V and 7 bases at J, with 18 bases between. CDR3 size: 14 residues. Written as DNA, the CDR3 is TGTGCCAGCTCAACGGGAGTGGGTTCGGGAGAGCAGTACTTC. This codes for CASSTGVGSGEQYF.

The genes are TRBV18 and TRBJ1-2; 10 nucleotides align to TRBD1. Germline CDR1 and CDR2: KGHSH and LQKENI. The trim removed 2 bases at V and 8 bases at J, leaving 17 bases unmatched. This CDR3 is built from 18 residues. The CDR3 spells CASSPSAGTGALQAGYTF. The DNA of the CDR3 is TGTGCCAGCTCACCATCGGCCGGGACAGGGGCATTGCAAGCAGGCTACACCTTC.

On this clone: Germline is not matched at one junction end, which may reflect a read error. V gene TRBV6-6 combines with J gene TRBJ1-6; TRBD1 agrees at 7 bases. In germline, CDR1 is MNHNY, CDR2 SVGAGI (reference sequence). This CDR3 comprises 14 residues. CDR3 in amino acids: CASNYSGQPGPLHF. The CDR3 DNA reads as TGTGCCAGCAATTACTCGGGACAGCCGGGCCCCCTCCACTTT.

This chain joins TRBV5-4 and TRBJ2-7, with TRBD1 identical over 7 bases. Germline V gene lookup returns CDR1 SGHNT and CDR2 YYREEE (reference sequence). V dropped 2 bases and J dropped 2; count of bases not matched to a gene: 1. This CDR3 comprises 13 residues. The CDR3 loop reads CASSFGTAYEQYF. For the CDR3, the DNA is TGTGCCAGCAGCTTTGGGACAGCCTACGAGCAGTACTTC.

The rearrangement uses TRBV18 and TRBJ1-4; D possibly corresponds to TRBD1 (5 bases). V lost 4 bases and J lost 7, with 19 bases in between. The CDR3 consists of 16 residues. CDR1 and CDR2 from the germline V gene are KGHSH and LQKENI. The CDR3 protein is CASSRDSGDGSEKLFF. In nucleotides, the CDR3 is TGTGCCAGCTCACGCGACAGCGGTGACGGTAGTGAAAAACTGTTTTTT.

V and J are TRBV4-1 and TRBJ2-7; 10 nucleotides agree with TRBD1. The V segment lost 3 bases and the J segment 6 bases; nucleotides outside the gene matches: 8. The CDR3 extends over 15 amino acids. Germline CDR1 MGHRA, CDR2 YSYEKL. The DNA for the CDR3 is TGCGCCAGCAGCCACACTGGGACAGGGGTCAGCGAGCAGTACTTC. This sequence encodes CASSHTGTGVSEQYF.

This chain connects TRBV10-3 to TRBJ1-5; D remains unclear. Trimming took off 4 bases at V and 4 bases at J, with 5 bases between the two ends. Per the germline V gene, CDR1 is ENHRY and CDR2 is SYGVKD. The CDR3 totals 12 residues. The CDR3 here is CAISGVNQPQHF. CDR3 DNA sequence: TGTGCCATCAGTGGGGTGAATCAGCCCCAGCATTTT.

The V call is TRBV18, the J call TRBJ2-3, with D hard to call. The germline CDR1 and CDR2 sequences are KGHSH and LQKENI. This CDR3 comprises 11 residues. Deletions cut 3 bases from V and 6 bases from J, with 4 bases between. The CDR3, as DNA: TGTGCCAGCTCACCGAAGGATACGCAGTATTTT. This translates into CASSPKDTQYF.

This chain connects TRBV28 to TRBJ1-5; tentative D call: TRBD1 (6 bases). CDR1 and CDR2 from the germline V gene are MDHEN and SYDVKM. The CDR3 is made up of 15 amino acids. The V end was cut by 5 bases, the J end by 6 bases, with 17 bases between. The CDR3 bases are TGTGCCAGCAGTGGAGAACAGGGTGTGAGTCAGCCCCAGCATTTT. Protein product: CASSGEQGVSQPQHF.

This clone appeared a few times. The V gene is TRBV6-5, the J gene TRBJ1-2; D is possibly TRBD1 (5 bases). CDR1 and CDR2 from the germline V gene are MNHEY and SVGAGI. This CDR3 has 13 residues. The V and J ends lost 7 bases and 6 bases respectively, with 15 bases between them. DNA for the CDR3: TGTGCCAGCACTCGCGGGGGAGCGCATGGCTACACCTTC. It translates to CASTRGGAHGYTF.

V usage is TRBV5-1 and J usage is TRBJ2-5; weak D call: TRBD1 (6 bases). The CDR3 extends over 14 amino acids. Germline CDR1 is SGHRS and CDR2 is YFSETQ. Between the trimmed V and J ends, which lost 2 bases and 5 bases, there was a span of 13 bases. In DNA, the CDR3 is TGCGCCAGCAGCTTTGGACAGCTCGGTGAGACCCAGTACTTC. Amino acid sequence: CASSFGQLGETQYF.

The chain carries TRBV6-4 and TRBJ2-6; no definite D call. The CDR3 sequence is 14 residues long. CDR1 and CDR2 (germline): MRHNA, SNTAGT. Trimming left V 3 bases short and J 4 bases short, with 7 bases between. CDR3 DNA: TGTGCCAGCAGTGAGGGTACCGGGGCCAACGTCCTGACTTTC. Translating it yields CASSEGTGANVLTF.

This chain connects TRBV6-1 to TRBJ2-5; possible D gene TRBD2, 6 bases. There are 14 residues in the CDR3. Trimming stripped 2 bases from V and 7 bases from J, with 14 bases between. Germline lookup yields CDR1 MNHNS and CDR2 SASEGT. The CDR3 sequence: CASSEQRATGTQYF. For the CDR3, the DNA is TGTGCCAGCAGTGAACAGCGGGCTACGGGGACCCAGTACTTC.

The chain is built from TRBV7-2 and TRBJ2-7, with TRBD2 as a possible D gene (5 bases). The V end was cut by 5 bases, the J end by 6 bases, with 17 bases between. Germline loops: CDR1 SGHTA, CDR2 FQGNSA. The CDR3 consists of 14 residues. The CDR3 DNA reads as TGTGCCAGCAGCCGTAGGAGGCAGTCTATCGAGCAGTACTTC. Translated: CASSRRRQSIEQYF. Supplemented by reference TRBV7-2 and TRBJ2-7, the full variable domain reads GAGVSQSPSNKVTEKGKDVELRCDPISGHTALYWYRQSLGQGLEFLIYFQGNSAPDKSGLPSDRFSAERTGGSVSTLTIQRTQQEDSAVYLCASSRRRQSIEQYFGPGTRLTVT.

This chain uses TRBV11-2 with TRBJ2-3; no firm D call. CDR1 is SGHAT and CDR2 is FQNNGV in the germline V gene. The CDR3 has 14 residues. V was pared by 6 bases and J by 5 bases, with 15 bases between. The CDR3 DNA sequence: TGTGCCAGCAGATCTATGGCCCAAGGAGATACGCAGTATTTT. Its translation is CASRSMAQGDTQYF.